This T cell receptor beta chain stems from a study of T cells after yellow fever vaccination. Whole-study findings and limits: A small proportion of clonotypes was detected in both the CD4 and CD8 compartments.

This CDR3 comprises 14 residues. Germline V gives CDR1 MNHEY, CDR2 SVGAGI. V dropped 4 bases and J dropped 8; count of bases not matched to a gene: 5. TCRdb re-derived calls from the 5' RACE reads in MiXCR, one entry per CDR3 protein. The sample has 250,000 to 400,000 distinct CDR3 sequences; approximately 4% are singletons. Ten or more counts support this clonotype. What it binds is unknown. Source: PBMCs, taken 15 days after the yellow fever booster vaccination. The gene calls are TRBV6-5 and TRBJ1-4, with 9 nucleotides matching TRBD1. The source of this sequence is a man between 18 and 35 years old who received the YFV17D yellow fever vaccine. The CDR3 DNA sequence: TGTGCCAGCAGTTTTATCACAGGGGGCGAAAAACTGTTTTTT. It is translated as CASSFITGGEKLFF.